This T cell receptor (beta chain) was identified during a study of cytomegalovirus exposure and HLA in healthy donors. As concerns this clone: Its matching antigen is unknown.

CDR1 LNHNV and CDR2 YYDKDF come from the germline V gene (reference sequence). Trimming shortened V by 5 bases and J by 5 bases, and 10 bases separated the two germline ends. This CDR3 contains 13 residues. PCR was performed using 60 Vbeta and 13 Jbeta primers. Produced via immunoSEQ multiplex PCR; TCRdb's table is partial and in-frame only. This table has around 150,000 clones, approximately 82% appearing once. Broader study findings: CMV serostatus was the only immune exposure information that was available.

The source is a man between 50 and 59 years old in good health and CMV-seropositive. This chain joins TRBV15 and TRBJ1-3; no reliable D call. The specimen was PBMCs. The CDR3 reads CATSGRGRNTIYF. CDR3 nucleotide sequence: TGTGCCACCAGCGGCAGAGGGAGAAACACCATATATTTT.